The 5 T cell receptor beta chains given below trace back to one sample, sequenced in a study of blood T cell repertoires in COVID-19. Only in-frame clones appear in the TCRdb table, and some are missing; sequencing was by immunoSEQ multiplex PCR. Of 85,000 to 100,000 clones in the sample, over 75% are singletons; the top ten hold around 1.7%. Sequences were obtained from peripheral blood. These receptors all stem from a man in his sixties with acute or convalescent COVID-19.

This sequence joins TRBV19 and TRBJ1-6, with D perhaps matching TRBD1 (6 bases). From germline, CDR1 is LNHDA and CDR2 SQIVND (reference sequence). V gave up 5 bases and J gave up 3 bases, with 17 bases separating them. There are 17 residues in the CDR3. CDR3 sequence: CASSPLQGTLYNSPLHF. The CDR3 DNA sequence: TGTGCCAGTAGTCCACTACAGGGAACCCTCTATAATTCACCCCTCCACTTT.

The V and J genes are TRBV5-4 and TRBJ2-1; D not resolved. Germline loops: CDR1 SGHNT, CDR2 YYREEE (reference sequence). V was clipped by 2 bases and J by 3 bases, with 12 bases between them. The CDR3 spans 15 residues. The CDR3 coding sequence is TGTGCCAGCAGCTTATCGCAGTTCCTCTACAATGAGCAGTTCTTC. It yields the protein CASSLSQFLYNEQFF.

The V and J genes are TRBV6-5 and TRBJ1-5, with D unresolved. CDR3 length: 15 amino acids. V was clipped by 4 bases and J by 0 bases, with 10 bases between them. Looked up from germline, CDR1 is MNHEY and CDR2 is SVGAGI. Here the CDR3 reads CASSSTRLSNQPQHF. The CDR3 coding sequence is TGTGCCAGCAGTTCCACACGCCTTAGCAATCAGCCCCAGCATTTT.

This chain links TRBV10-3 with TRBJ1-1, with D possibly being TRBD1 (6 bases). The V end lost 7 bases, the J end lost 1 base, and 19 bases lay between the germline ends. Germline assignment: CDR1 ENHRY and CDR2 SYGVKD. The CDR3 has 16 residues. CDR3 bases: TGTGCCATCAACCCCGGGGGGCAGAAGGGGAACACTGAAGCTTTCTTT. It codes for CAINPGGQKGNTEAFF.

The chain joins TRBV29-1 to TRBJ2-5, with 7 bases aligning to TRBD1. Germline values: CDR1 SQVTM, CDR2 ANQGSEA. V was clipped by 3 bases and J by 4 bases; unmatched bases: 8. The CDR3 length is 14 residues. The CDR3, as DNA: TGCAGCGTTGATACAAGCTGGACAGGAGAGACCCAGTACTTC. Translated, it gives CSVDTSWTGETQYF. Filled out from reference TRBV29-1 and TRBJ2-5, the complete variable domain reads SAVISQKPSRDICQRGTSLTIQCQVDSQVTMMFWYRQQPGQSLTLIATANQGSEATYESGFVIDKFPISRPNLTFSTLTVSNMSPEDSSIYLCSVDTSWTGETQYFGPGTRLLVL.